These T cell receptor beta chains were read from a single sample in a study of blood T cells in healthy people across ages. TCRdb fed the 5' RACE reads into MiXCR, producing one record per CDR3 protein. The data show 1 million or so distinct CDR3 sequences, under 30% seen once. This sample also appeared in a second study, on T cells of mothers and their children.

Sequenced material: blood. The receptor source for this set is a girl aged 2-10 years in good health. The CDR3 runs from the conserved cysteine through the conserved F or W. A D gene is named only where the DNA matches it firmly. Clone size is shown for a subset of rows, as once, few, many or a class of expanded clone.

d_call,clone_size,j_call,v_call,cdr3_aa,cdr3_nt
-,-,TRBJ2-5,TRBV19,CASTGQLQETQYF,TGTGCCAGTACCGGACAGCTCCAAGAGACCCAGTACTTC
TRBD2,-,TRBJ2-7,TRBV4-3,CASSQAAGGLYEQYF,TGCGCCAGCAGCCAAGCGGCGGGGGGGCTCTACGAGCAGTACTTC
-,once,TRBJ2-5,TRBV20-1,CSARRNQETQYF,TGCAGTGCTAGGCGGAACCAAGAGACCCAGTACTTC
-,-,TRBJ2-2,TRBV29-1,CSVEDFGGVSGELFF,TGCAGCGTTGAAGACTTCGGGGGAGTGTCCGGGGAGCTGTTTTTT
-,-,TRBJ2-5,TRBV29-1,CSGWIGGRQETQYF,TGCAGCGGATGGATCGGGGGGCGACAAGAGACCCAGTACTTC
-,many,TRBJ2-5,TRBV10-3,CAISETGTQYF,TGTGCCATCAGTGAAACCGGGACCCAGTACTTC
TRBD1,-,TRBJ1-2,TRBV9,CASGQGTLWSYTF,TGTGCCAGCGGACAGGGAACCCTATGGAGCTACACCTTC
TRBD2,-,TRBJ2-2,TRBV20-1,CSAREEVAGVGVGELFF,TGCAGTGCTAGAGAGGAGGTAGCGGGAGTAGGTGTCGGGGAGCTGTTTTTT
-,-,TRBJ2-6,TRBV12-3/TRBV12-4,CASSIRPGANVLTF,TGTGCCAGCAGTATTCGGCCCGGGGCCAACGTCCTGACTTTC
TRBD1,few,TRBJ2-3,TRBV19,CASSIGSRGPPYPPFF,TGTGCCAGTAGTATAGGAAGTAGGGGGCCTCCCTATCCACCTTTTTTT
-,-,TRBJ1-1,TRBV10-3,CAIRGTTEAFF,TGTGCCATCAGGGGAACCACTGAAGCTTTCTTT
TRBD1,-,TRBJ1-5,TRBV4-1,CASSPLPGQLGGPQHF,TGCGCCAGCAGCCCCCTCCCGGGACAGCTTGGGGGGCCCCAGCATTTT
-,few,TRBJ1-3,TRBV21-1,CASSKVRVDNSGNTIYF,TGTGCCAGCAGCAAAGTCCGGGTGGATAACTCTGGAAACACCATATATTTT
TRBD1,few,TRBJ1-4,TRBV19,CASSLDRGQKLFF,TGTGCCAGTAGCCTAGACAGGGGGCAAAAACTGTTTTTT
TRBD2,-,TRBJ2-1,TRBV3-1,CASELAGGGEQFF,TGTGCCAGCGAACTAGCGGGAGGGGGGGAGCAGTTCTTC
-,-,TRBJ2-7,TRBV10-3,CAVGDGNYEQYF,TGTGCCGTCGGGGATGGGAACTACGAGCAGTACTTC
-,few,TRBJ2-3,TRBV28,CASSPGELSTDTQYF,TGTGCCAGCAGCCCGGGTGAGCTTAGCACAGATACGCAGTATTTT
TRBD2,-,TRBJ2-5,TRBV12-3/TRBV12-4,CASSPLAASDETQYF,TGTGCCAGCAGTCCACTAGCGGCCAGCGACGAGACCCAGTACTTC
TRBD2,-,TRBJ2-2,TRBV5-1,CASSLGLAGVTAAGELFF,TGCGCCAGCAGCTTGGGGCTAGCGGGAGTCACCGCGGCCGGGGAGCTGTTTTTT
-,-,TRBJ1-1,TRBV29-1,CSVVIWGETEAFF,TGCAGCGTTGTGATTTGGGGAGAAACTGAAGCTTTCTTT
-,-,TRBJ2-3,TRBV20-1,CSATLLTADTQYF,TGCAGTGCTACCTTGCTGACAGCAGATACGCAGTATTTT
-,-,TRBJ1-1,TRBV11-2,CASSLWRMRAENTEAFF,TGTGCCAGCAGCTTATGGAGGATGAGGGCCGAGAACACTGAAGCTTTCTTT
-,-,TRBJ1-6,TRBV7-2,CASSSFLRLDSPLHF,TGTGCCAGCAGCTCCTTCTTGAGATTAGATTCACCCCTCCACTTT
-,few,TRBJ2-7,TRBV7-8,CASSPPGEEFYEQYF,TGTGCCAGCAGCCCACCGGGGGAGGAATTCTACGAGCAGTACTTC
TRBD2,-,TRBJ2-5,TRBV12-3/TRBV12-4,CASSPTGLAGGGETQYF,TGTGCCAGCAGTCCCACCGGACTAGCGGGGGGTGGAGAGACCCAGTACTTC
TRBD2,-,TRBJ2-7,TRBV5-6,CANQREVRYEQYF,TGTGCCAACCAGCGGGAGGTTCGGTACGAGCAGTACTTC
TRBD2,-,TRBJ2-1,TRBV7-3,CASSLASGNSGEQFF,TGTGCCAGCAGCTTAGCTAGCGGGAATTCAGGGGAGCAGTTCTTC
-,-,TRBJ2-1,TRBV7-2,CASSLAALVPNEQFF,TGTGCCAGCAGCTTAGCAGCCCTAGTCCCGAATGAGCAGTTCTTC
TRBD2,-,TRBJ2-1,TRBV4-2,CASSQVAGEASYNEQFF,TGTGCCAGCAGCCAAGTAGCGGGAGAGGCCTCCTACAATGAGCAGTTCTTC
TRBD2,-,TRBJ2-1,TRBV3-1,CASSQAGLAGVGEQFF,TGTGCCAGCAGCCAAGCGGGACTAGCGGGGGTAGGTGAGCAGTTCTTC
-,-,TRBJ2-1,TRBV20-1,CSAREAPYNEQFF,TGCAGTGCTAGAGAGGCGCCTTACAATGAGCAGTTCTTC
TRBD1,-,TRBJ2-2,TRBV7-9,CASRPDRGPGELFF,TGTGCCAGCAGGCCAGACAGGGGGCCCGGGGAGCTATTTTTT
TRBD1,few,TRBJ1-6,TRBV3-1,CASSQGDSPSRNSPLHF,TGTGCCAGCAGCCAGGGGGACAGCCCCTCTAGGAATTCACCCCTCCACTTT
-,-,TRBJ2-7,TRBV20-1,CSASEAASLLNEQYF,TGCAGTGCTAGTGAAGCGGCTAGCCTCCTAAATGAGCAGTACTTC
-,few,TRBJ1-6,TRBV7-9,CASSFLDSPLHF,TGTGCCAGCAGCTTCCTCGATTCACCCCTCCACTTT
TRBD2,-,TRBJ2-7,TRBV6-2/TRBV6-3,CASGLAGLLCEQYF,TGTGCCAGCGGTCTAGCGGGGTTACTCTGCGAGCAGTACTTC
TRBD1,few,TRBJ2-5,TRBV25-1,CASSEGRDRPQETQYF,TGTGCCAGCAGTGAGGGACGGGACAGGCCTCAAGAGACCCAGTACTTC
-,-,TRBJ1-2,TRBV29-1,CSSNEGREGYTF,TGCAGCAGTAATGAGGGAAGGGAAGGCTACACCTTC
-,few,TRBJ2-5,TRBV5-1,CASSLVQAQETQYF,TGCGCCAGCAGCTTGGTACAAGCACAAGAGACCCAGTACTTC
-,-,TRBJ1-6,TRBV7-9,CASSQGLSENSPLHF,TGTGCCAGCAGCCAAGGGCTCTCGGAAAATTCACCCCTCCACTTT